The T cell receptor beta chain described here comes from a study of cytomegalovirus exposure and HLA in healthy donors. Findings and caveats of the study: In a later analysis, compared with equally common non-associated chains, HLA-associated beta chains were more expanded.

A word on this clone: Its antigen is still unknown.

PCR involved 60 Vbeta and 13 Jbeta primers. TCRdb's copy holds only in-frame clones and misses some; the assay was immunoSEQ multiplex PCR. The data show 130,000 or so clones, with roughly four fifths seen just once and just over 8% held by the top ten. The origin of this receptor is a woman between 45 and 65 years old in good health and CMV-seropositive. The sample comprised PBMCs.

The CDR3: CASSQGDRGGNTEAFF. Here the CDR3 DNA reads TGCGCCAGCAGCCAAGGCGACAGGGGAGGGAACACTGAAGCTTTCTTT. The chain couples TRBV4-3 to TRBJ1-1; 8 bases agree with TRBD1. CDR1 is LGHNA and CDR2 is YSLEER in the germline V gene. The CDR3 is 16 amino acids. With 1 base clipped from V and 1 base from J, the junction kept 5 bases outside the gene matches.